This T cell receptor beta chain was profiled in a study of cytomegalovirus exposure and HLA in healthy donors. Study-wide results and limits: TCR beta V- and J-gene trimming was later associated with a missense DCLRE1C variant. A later analysis appeared to link common viral pathogens to several of the most significant clusters. Earlier analysis yielded a pattern in which most TCR beta V segments were productive about 87% or about 30% of the time. Accounts indicate the classifier identified cytomegalovirus status with strong specificity and sensitivity.

Germline V gene data show CDR1 as SGHNT and CDR2 as YYREEE (reference sequence). Between the trimmed V and J ends, which lost 0 bases and 8 bases, there was a span of 14 bases. The CDR3 is 14 amino acids. In the PCR, 60 Vbeta and 13 Jbeta primers were used. This table comes from immunoSEQ multiplex PCR, and its TCRdb copy is limited to in-frame clones, with some not included. The sample shows 150,000 to 200,000 clones, roughly 80% of them seen only once. Concerning this clone: Its matching antigen is unknown.

The sample consisted of PBMCs. This clonotype was obtained from a man aged 50 or older in good health and CMV-seropositive. The rearrangement joins TRBV5-4 to TRBJ1-2; a possible D gene is TRBD1 (6 bases). Here the CDR3 reads CASSLAQGSLGYTF. The CDR3 DNA follows: TGTGCCAGCAGCTTGGCCCAGGGGTCTCTAGGCTACACCTTC.